This T cell receptor beta chain stems from a study of Ad26.COV2.S vaccination and SARS-CoV-2 variants. Trimming cost V 2 bases and J 4 bases, with 9 bases left between them. CDR1 and CDR2 (germline): KGHSH, LQKENI. This CDR3 is 14 amino acids long. Sequencing was performed with immunoSEQ multiplex PCR; in TCRdb, only in-frame clones are kept and a portion is missing. The repertoire holds about 350,000 clones, about 88% seen once, with 2.5% to 3.5% in the top ten. Specified treatment: over 15 received Ad26.COV2.S at low or high dose, single or two shots; about five received placebo; per-sample allocation not given. The study sampled participants on day 63 after the first vaccine or placebo injection.

The gene calls are TRBV18 and TRBJ1-5; a weak D match, TRBD1 (5 bases). The sequencing here drew on peripheral blood, taken in a trial of Ad26.COV2.S vaccine versus placebo. This clonotype was sampled from a person between 18 and 65 years old who received the Ad26.COV2.S COVID-19 vaccine or a placebo. This chain's CDR3 is CASSPWGSNQPQHF. CDR3 nucleotides: TGTGCCAGCTCACCATGGGGCTCAAATCAGCCCCAGCATTTT. The full variable domain, with the rest looked up from reference TRBV18 and TRBJ1-5, is NAGVMQNPRHLVRRRGQEARLRCSPMKGHSHVYWYRQLPEEGLKFMVYLQKENIIDESGMPKERFSAEFPKEGPSILRIQQVVRGDSAAYFCASSPWGSNQPQHFGDGTRLSIL.